This T cell receptor beta chain was recorded in a study of T cells after yellow fever vaccination. This clonotype was detected many times. What it binds is not known. This CDR3 is 13 amino acids long. Germline assignment: CDR1 SGHAT and CDR2 FQNNGV. V gave up 3 bases and J gave up 6 bases, with 10 bases separating them. Study outcomes and limitations: Contamination of FACS-sorted repertoires by abundant clonotypes from the bulk population could occur. Reappearance after the booster was seen for most primary-vaccination clones, at 95% to 96% CD4 and 80% to 90% CD8.

Production of TCR cDNA was by 5'RACE template switching, which also added a universal primer site and UMIs. From the 5' RACE reads, TCRdb called clonotypes with MiXCR, one entry per CDR3 protein. The data hold roughly 150,000 distinct CDR3 sequences, with around 7.3% observed a single time. The sequence derives from a man aged 18-30 years who received the YFV17D yellow fever vaccine. Sequencing used CD4+ T cells sorted from PBMCs, obtained about 5 days after the first yellow fever vaccination. V usage is TRBV11-2 and J usage is TRBJ2-3; D is perhaps TRBD2 (5 bases). The CDR3 coding sequence is TGTGCCAGCAGCTTTTACGGGGAGGATACGCAGTATTTT. Translating it yields CASSFYGEDTQYF. The variable domain in full, completed from reference TRBV11-2 and TRBJ2-3, reads EAGVAQSPRYKIIEKRQSVAFWCNPISGHATLYWYQQILGQGPKLLIQFQNNGVVDDSQLPKDRFSAERLKGVDSTLKIQPAKLEDSAVYLCASSFYGEDTQYFGPGTRLTVL.